Reported below is one TCR beta chain. Its specificity is unknown. The germline CDR1 and CDR2 sequences are LNHDA and SQIVND (reference sequence). The V end was cut by 0 bases, the J end by 5 bases, with 8 bases between. CDR3 length: 14 amino acids. The entry originates in a study of T cells after yellow fever vaccination. Regarding the study as a whole: Clonotypes appearing in both CD4 and CD8 compartments existed, and their share was small. Any FACS-sorted repertoire could hold abundant clonotypes that contaminate it from the bulk population.

Researchers made TCR cDNA using 5'RACE template switching, and this step added a universal primer site and UMIs. TCRdb fed the 5' RACE reads into MiXCR, producing one record per CDR3 protein. The repertoire has 250,000 to 400,000 distinct CDR3 sequences, around 4.4% of them found once; the top ten carry approximately 20%. The sequence derives from a man aged 18-30 years who received the YFV17D yellow fever vaccine. Sequences were derived from PBMCs, sampled 15 days after the yellow fever booster vaccination. V usage is TRBV19 and J usage is TRBJ2-1; D ambiguous. The CDR3 coding sequence is TGTGCCAGTAGTATAGATAGCCGGAACAATGAGCAGTTCTTC. Its protein is CASSIDSRNNEQFF.